The 18 T cell receptor beta chains reported below all come from one sample, sequenced in a study of blood T cell repertoires in COVID-19. Only in-frame clones appear in the TCRdb table, and some are missing; sequencing was by immunoSEQ multiplex PCR. Of roughly 310,000 clones listed, roughly 90% are singletons. The sample comprised PBMCs or T cells enriched from blood (not recorded which). The receptors here all came from a man aged 55-75 years who had recovered from COVID-19.

This sequence joins TRBV3-1 (or the pseudogene TRBV3-2) and TRBJ1-1; D is ambiguous. The CDR3 is 11 amino acids. The germline CDR1 and CDR2 sequences are LGHDT and YNNKEL (reference sequence). V lost 4 bases and J lost 8, with 8 bases in between. The CDR3 is CASSRAGEAFF. Here the CDR3 DNA reads TGTGCCAGCAGCCGAGCGGGGGAAGCTTTCTTT.

CDR3 region: CASSYPPGTRMNTEAFF. The CDR3 DNA reads as TGTGCCAGCAGTTACCCGCCTGGGACTCGGATGAACACTGAAGCTTTCTTT. This chain links TRBV6-2 or TRBV6-3 with TRBJ1-1; tentative D call: TRBD1 (5 bases). Trimming removed 2 bases at V and 0 bases at J, with 16 bases between. Germline CDR1 and CDR2: MNHEY and SVGEGT. CDR3 length equals 17 residues.

The chain combines TRBV21-1 with TRBJ2-7; the D call TRBD1 from the table was never checked on the DNA. TRBV21-1 is a listed pseudogene. The CDR3 extends over 16 amino acids. The CDR3 region is CASINEGQGRPYEQYF. The CDR3 region has the DNA TGTGCCAGCATCAATGAGGGACAGGGGAGACCCTACGAGCAGTACTTC.

This clone has only one observation. The chain uses TRBV11-3 and TRBJ2-5; weak D call: TRBD1 (6 bases). This CDR3 is 15 amino acids long. CDR1 and CDR2 (germline): SGHNT, YENEEA. Trimming removed 0 bases from V and 1 base from J, with 9 bases in between. The CDR3 DNA reads TGTGCCAGCAGCTTAGATGGACAGCTCCAAGAGACCCAGTACTTC. Its protein product is CASSLDGQLQETQYF.

The chain is built from TRBV9 and TRBJ1-3; 9 nucleotides agree with TRBD1. The J segment lost 0 bases and the V segment lost 3 bases, leaving 7 bases of the junction unmatched. Germline-derived CDR1 and CDR2 are SGDLS and YYNGEE. The CDR3 is 17 amino acids. CDR3 in DNA: TGTGCCAGCAGCGCCGAAACAGGGGGCTTCTCTGGAAACACCATATATTTT. It specifies CASSAETGGFSGNTIYF.

The V call is TRBV19, the J call TRBJ2-2; 8 nucleotides align to TRBD1. The V and J ends lost 8 bases and 5 bases, in that order; junction bases with no gene match: 19. There are 18 residues in the CDR3. Germline CDR1 reads LNHDA; CDR2 reads SQIVND (reference sequence). The DNA of the CDR3 is TGTGCCAGTTGTCCCTTTTGGACAGGGAAGTCCTTTACCGGGGAGCTGTTTTTT. It is translated as CASCPFWTGKSFTGELFF. Full variable domain (rest looked up from reference TRBV19 and TRBJ2-2): DGGITQSPKYLFRKEGQNVTLSCEQNLNHDAMYWYRQDPGQGLRLIYYSQIVNDFQKGDIAEGYSVSREKKESFPLTVTSAQKNPTAFYLCASCPFWTGKSFTGELFFGEGSRLTVL.

The V and J genes are TRBV9 and TRBJ1-2; D is uncertain. Trimming shortened V by 3 bases and J by 4 bases, and 10 bases separated the two germline ends. The germline V gene has CDR1 SGDLS and CDR2 YYNGEE. The CDR3 is made up of 13 amino acids. CDR3 sequence reads: CASSGEDPYGYTF. The CDR3 nucleotides are TGTGCCAGCAGCGGCGAGGATCCCTATGGCTACACCTTC.

V usage is TRBV19 and J usage is TRBJ2-7; possibly TRBD1 for D (6 bases). Germline CDR1 LNHDA, CDR2 SQIVND (reference sequence). The CDR3 runs to 14 residues. V was trimmed by 5 bases and J by 3 bases, leaving 14 bases between them. The CDR3 region has the DNA TGTGCCAGTAGTCAACCACAGGGAAACTACGAGCAGTACTTC. Protein sequence: CASSQPQGNYEQYF.

The chain joins TRBV3-1 (or the pseudogene TRBV3-2) to TRBJ1-5; D uncertain. V lost 3 bases to trimming and J lost 0 bases, with 6 bases between them. The CDR3 runs 14 residues. Per germline, CDR1 LGHDT and CDR2 YNNKEL (reference sequence). DNA for the CDR3: TGTGCCAGCAGCCAGTACAATAGCAATCAGCCCCAGCATTTT. It codes for CASSQYNSNQPQHF.

This clone was seen more than once but under ten times. The chain recombines TRBV6-4 with TRBJ2-6; 7 positions match TRBD1. Per germline, CDR1 MRHNA and CDR2 SNTAGT. This CDR3 region has 17 residues. The J segment lost 0 bases and the V segment lost 0 bases, leaving 2 bases of the junction unmatched. As DNA, the CDR3 is TGTGCCAGCAGTGACTCGGCAGGGGGCTCTGGGGCCAACGTCCTGACTTTC. This codes for CASSDSAGGSGANVLTF.

The V gene is TRBV9, the J gene TRBJ2-1, with D perhaps matching TRBD1 (5 bases). V was trimmed by 3 bases and J by 6 bases, leaving 7 bases between them. CDR3 length: 12 residues. The germline CDR1 and CDR2 sequences are SGDLS and YYNGEE. The CDR3 bases are TGTGCCAGCAGCGCCCAGGGCAATGAGCAGTTCTTC. It is translated as CASSAQGNEQFF.

The rearrangement uses TRBV4-1 and TRBJ2-5; D gene uncertain. Trimming left V 1 base short and J 0 bases short, with 12 bases between. Germline V CDR1 and CDR2: MGHRA, YSYEKL. The CDR3 length is 16 residues. The DNA for the CDR3 is TGCGCCAGCAGCCAAGCGGATGGAGCGTACCAAGAGACCCAGTACTTC. Protein sequence: CASSQADGAYQETQYF.

This chain joins TRBV6-2 or TRBV6-3 and TRBJ2-1; 8 positions match TRBD1. From germline, CDR1 is MNHEY and CDR2 SVGEGT. The CDR3 runs 13 residues. V lost 5 bases, J lost 7 bases, and 4 bases stayed unmatched. CDR3 sequence reads: CASSPWDRNEQFF. DNA for the CDR3: TGTGCCAGCAGTCCGTGGGACAGGAATGAGCAGTTCTTC.

This clone was counted once. This sequence joins TRBV24-1 and TRBJ2-7, with 13 positions matching TRBD2. V gave up 12 bases and J gave up 1 base; unmatched junction bases: 14. Germline values: CDR1 KGHDR, CDR2 SFDVKD. This CDR3 has 17 residues. In DNA, the CDR3 is TGTGCCCCACTAGCGGGAGGGCCCCCGGCAGCGTCCTACGAGCAGTACTTC. Protein: CAPLAGGPPAASYEQYF.

The V and J genes are TRBV3-1 (or the pseudogene TRBV3-2) and TRBJ1-3, with D possibly TRBD1 on 5 matching bases. Germline V lookup: CDR1 LGHDT, CDR2 YNNKEL (reference sequence). Trimming took off 4 bases at V and 0 bases at J, with 13 bases between the two ends. The CDR3 has 16 amino acids. The CDR3 here is CASSRLGGSSGNTIYF. Here the CDR3 DNA reads TGTGCCAGCAGCCGCCTCGGGGGTAGCTCTGGAAACACCATATATTTT.

The rearrangement uses TRBV6-1 and TRBJ1-5; tentative D call: TRBD1 (6 bases). Germline lookup yields CDR1 MNHNS and CDR2 SASEGT. This CDR3 comprises 15 residues. Trimming left V 2 bases short and J 0 bases short, with 8 bases between. CDR3 DNA: TGTGCCAGCAGTGAACAGGGGCTTAGCAATCAGCCCCAGCATTTT. Amino acids: CASSEQGLSNQPQHF.

V is TRBV4-2 and J is TRBJ1-1; no clear D. V was pared by 1 base and J by 0 bases, with 12 bases between. CDR3 size: 16 residues. Germline CDR1 is LGHNA and CDR2 is YNFKEQ. CDR3 sequence reads: CASSQVLLIMNTEAFF. The CDR3 DNA is TGTGCCAGCAGCCAAGTCCTACTGATTATGAACACTGAAGCTTTCTTT.

V and J are TRBV5-1 and TRBJ2-7; D is possibly TRBD1 (5 bases). The germline CDR1 and CDR2 sequences are SGHRS and YFSETQ. V dropped 0 bases and J dropped 1 base, with 11 bases sitting between them. This CDR3 contains 15 residues. The CDR3 loop is CASSLGDSVSYEQYF. Written as DNA, the CDR3 is TGCGCCAGCAGCTTGGGAGACAGCGTATCCTACGAGCAGTACTTC. The whole variable domain, remainder taken from reference TRBV5-1 and TRBJ2-7, is KAGVTQTPRYLIKTRGQQVTLSCSPISGHRSVSWYQQTPGQGLQFLFEYFSETQRNKGNFPGRFSGRQFSNSRSEMNVSTLELGDSALYLCASSLGDSVSYEQYFGPGTRLTVT.